Listed here is a single TCR beta chain. CDR1 is MNHNY, CDR2 SVGAGI, per germline (reference sequence). Trimming took 5 bases from V and 6 from J; bases not matched to a gene: 13. The CDR3 runs 17 residues. The method was immunoSEQ multiplex PCR; TCRdb's version includes in-frame clones alone and lacks a portion of them. The table includes around 380,000 clones, around 84% detected once. This sample is part of a study of blood T cell repertoires in COVID-19. Specimen: peripheral blood. The chain combines TRBV6-6 with TRBJ2-3; 11 bases are a match to TRBD2. This TCR derives from a human donor with acute or convalescent COVID-19. The donor label of this sample is uncertain. The CDR3 protein is CASSRLAGPQSGDTQYF. As DNA, the CDR3 is TGTGCCAGCAGTCGACTAGCGGGACCCCAATCAGGGGATACGCAGTATTTT.